This record covers a single T cell receptor (beta chain). Profiling relied on immunoSEQ multiplex PCR, and the TCRdb table lists in-frame clones only, not all of them. Of over 110,000 clones in the sample, around 89% were seen once. These data come from a study of blood T cell repertoires in COVID-19. The CDR3 totals 14 residues. The germline V and J ends were trimmed by 0 bases and 7 bases, with 11 bases remaining between them. The germline V gene encodes CDR1 SGHRS and CDR2 YFSETQ. This chain links TRBV5-1 with TRBJ2-4, with D possibly matching TRBD2 (6 bases). Sequencing was performed on peripheral blood. The receptor comes from a human donor in a cohort sampled during active COVID-19. This CDR3 is CASSLARGGNIQYF. The CDR3 DNA follows: TGCGCCAGCAGCTTGGCGCGGGGTGGTAACATTCAGTACTTC.